This TCR beta chain was recovered during a study of T-cell memory formation after mild COVID-19. At the level of the study: Clusters of TCRs were largely donor specific. Study-level findings and limits: Clones contracting across day 15 to 85 had a balanced CD4/CD8 profile; later expanding clones leaned CD4+. Pre-infection memory already had some responding clones, implying cross-reactive memory joined. The authors left the SARS-CoV-2 specificity of second-wave clones peaking on day 37 unconfirmed.

Comments on this clonotype: Its cognate antigen is unknown.

V gave up 8 bases and J gave up 4 bases, with 17 bases separating them. CDR3 length equals 15 residues. Germline lookup yields CDR1 LNHDA and CDR2 SQIVND (reference sequence). TCRdb called the 5' RACE reads again in MiXCR, with one record for every CDR3 protein. The data contain over 450,000 distinct CDR3 sequences, about a fifth of them singletons. The TCR comes from an adult woman who had mild COVID-19 (a few samples of this study predate the infection). Cell type and time point are not known. The material sequenced was PBMCs or a T cell subset sorted from them (not recorded which). This chain joins TRBV19 and TRBJ2-2; D may be TRBD2 (6 bases). The CDR3: CASLEGGIGTGELFF. For the CDR3, the DNA is TGTGCCAGTCTAGAAGGCGGGATAGGCACCGGGGAGCTGTTTTTT.